These T cell receptor beta chains were read from a single sample in a study of shared T cell receptors in the human thymus. Using immunoSEQ multiplex PCR, the repertoire was profiled, and TCRdb retains in-frame clones only, with some absent. Among approximately 730,000 clones listed, 80% to 90% were seen once. The data also belong to a second study, concerning human thymus T cells.

Sequenced input: thymocytes. The receptor source for this set is a girl under three years old with a congenital heart defect. Each CDR3 is given with its conserved first and last residue. The D gene is left open where the match is weak. Clone size is stated in some rows and not others, as once, few, many or a class when expanded.

TRBD1,NA,TRBJ2-1,TRBV12-5,CASGSGTADYNEQFF,TGTGCTAGTGGCTCAGGGACAGCCGACTACAATGAGCAGTTCTTC
NA,NA,TRBJ1-2,TRBV7-2,CASSLGRASYGYTF,TGTGCCAGCAGCTTAGGGAGGGCCTCTTATGGCTACACCTTC
TRBD1,once,TRBJ1-2,TRBV23-1,CASSQSGTGGYPIGGYTF,TGCGCCAGCAGTCAATCGGGGACAGGGGGATATCCTATAGGAGGCTACACCTTC
NA,NA,TRBJ1-6,TRBV13,CASSLRSRVNSPLHF,TGTGCCAGCAGCTTAAGAAGCCGGGTTAATTCCCCCCTCCACTTT
NA,NA,TRBJ1-1,TRBV2,CASTLQGRDTEAFF,TGTGCCAGCACGCTTCAGGGGAGGGACACTGAAGCTTTCTTT
NA,NA,TRBJ1-3,TRBV28,CASSLGPGKGRNTIYF,TGTGCCAGCAGTTTAGGTCCCGGCAAGGGGCGAAACACCATATATTTT
TRBD1,NA,TRBJ2-5,TRBV6-6,CASRGTDQETQYF,TGTGCCAGCAGGGGGACAGACCAAGAGACCCAGTACTTC
NA,NA,TRBJ2-1,TRBV7-8,CASSSIQFGGARFNEQFF,TGTGCCAGCAGCTCAATTCAGTTTGGAGGGGCCCGGTTCAATGAGCAGTTCTTC
NA,few,TRBJ2-5,TRBV6-1,CASSLGLYEETQYF,TGTGCCAGCAGTCTCGGACTATACGAAGAGACCCAGTACTTC
TRBD2,few,TRBJ2-7,TRBV30,CAWSGSHSGGPYEQYF,TGTGCCTGGAGCGGCAGCCATTCGGGGGGGCCCTACGAGCAGTACTTC
NA,NA,TRBJ1-3,TRBV5-1,CASSLGTFRSGNTIYF,TGCGCCAGCAGCTTGGGGACATTTCGCTCTGGAAACACCATATATTTT
TRBD1,NA,TRBJ2-5,TRBV29-1,CSVDRTGPRETQYF,TGCAGCGTTGACAGGACAGGGCCTAGGGAGACCCAGTACTTC
TRBD1,NA,TRBJ1-2,TRBV5-1,CASGRTQGAVDYGYTF,TGCGCCAGCGGAAGGACACAGGGGGCTGTCGACTATGGCTACACCTTC
NA,NA,TRBJ2-7,TRBV7-8,CASSPWTETYEQYF,TGTGCCAGCAGCCCCTGGACAGAGACCTACGAGCAGTACTTC